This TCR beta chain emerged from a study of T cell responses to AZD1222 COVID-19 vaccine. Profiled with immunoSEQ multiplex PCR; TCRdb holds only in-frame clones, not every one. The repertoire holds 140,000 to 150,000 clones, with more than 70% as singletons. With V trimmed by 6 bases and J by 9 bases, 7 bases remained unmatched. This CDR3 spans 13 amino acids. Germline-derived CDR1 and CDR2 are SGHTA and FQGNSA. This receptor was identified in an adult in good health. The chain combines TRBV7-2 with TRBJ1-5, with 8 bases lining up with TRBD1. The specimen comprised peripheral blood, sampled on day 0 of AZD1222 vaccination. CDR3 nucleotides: TGTGCCAGCAGGGACAGGGCCCCGGGGCCCCAGCATTTT. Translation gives CASRDRAPGPQHF.